A single sample is the source of the 4 T cell receptor beta chains below, sequenced in a study of control samples from healthy donors and cancer patients. Here immunoSEQ multiplex PCR was the method, and the copy in TCRdb shows in-frame clones only, minus some. The sample consists of about 140,000 clones, around 85% of them appearing once. The specimen was blood. These receptors originate from a woman aged 25 to 39 in good health.

This clone was seen just once. The rearrangement uses TRBV6-5 and TRBJ2-5; D gene uncertain. The CDR3 extends over 12 amino acids. V dropped 7 bases and J dropped 4 bases, with 10 bases sitting between them. From germline, CDR1 is MNHEY and CDR2 SVGAGI. CDR3 nucleotides: TGTGCCAGCAACTCTTGGGGAGAGACCCAGTACTTC. The encoded protein is CASNSWGETQYF.

In its sample, this clone was seen a few times. The rearrangement uses TRBV2 and TRBJ2-7; D call uncertain. Germline lookup yields CDR1 SNHLY and CDR2 FYNNEI. CDR3 size: 12 residues. The V end was cut by 6 bases, the J end by 1 base, with 7 bases between. The CDR3 nucleotides read TGTGCCAGCAGATCTGAATCCTACGAGCAGTACTTC. As protein: CASRSESYEQYF.

The chain has TRBV9 and TRBJ2-3, with D perhaps TRBD1 (6 bases). Germline assignment: CDR1 SGDLS and CDR2 YYNGEE. The germline V and J ends were trimmed by 3 bases and 2 bases, with 16 bases remaining between them. This CDR3 is 16 amino acids long. The CDR3: CASSAGTRGSTDTQYF. Written as DNA, the CDR3 is TGTGCCAGCAGCGCAGGAACCAGGGGTTCCACAGATACGCAGTATTTT.

V and J are TRBV28 and TRBJ2-7; D call uncertain. The germline gives CDR1 MDHEN, CDR2 SYDVKM. V was shortened by 2 bases and J by 7 bases, with 9 bases between the two germline ends. The CDR3 is made up of 12 amino acids. CDR3 in DNA: TGTGCCAGCAGTTTACAGCGACGGGAGCAGTACTTC. The encoded protein is CASSLQRREQYF. Supplemented by reference TRBV28 and TRBJ2-7, the full variable domain reads DVKVTQSSRYLVKRTGEKVFLECVQDMDHENMFWYRQDPGLGLRLIYFSYDVKMKEKGDIPEGYSVSREKKERFSLILESASTNQTSMYLCASSLQRREQYFGPGTRLTVT.